This TCR beta chain was retrieved from a study of cytomegalovirus exposure and HLA in healthy donors. General study findings and limits: Later on, an analysis showed TCR association rates differing by HLA locus, with DRB1 the most and HLA-C the fewest. 150 or so TCR beta chains were listed as cytomegalovirus-associated. TCR sequences were mostly rare, though some public TCRs occurred in many donors.

The PCR made use of 60 Vbeta and 13 Jbeta primers. Assay: immunoSEQ multiplex PCR; the TCRdb copy retains only in-frame clones and omits some. The table shows some 120,000 clones, with less than 85% occurring only once. Germline V gene data show CDR1 as SQVTM and CDR2 as ANQGSEA. The CDR3 totals 11 residues. The V gene lost 8 bases and the J gene lost 8 bases, with 15 bases spanning the gap. As concerns this clone: Its matching antigen is unknown.

This TCR was sampled from a man younger than 35 in good health and CMV-seropositive. The chain combines TRBV29-1 with TRBJ1-2; the D gene is possibly TRBD1 (6 bases). Sequenced sample: PBMCs. The CDR3 sequence: CSSSRDTGYTF. DNA for the CDR3: TGCAGCTCTAGTCGGGACACCGGCTACACCTTC.